This T cell receptor beta chain was sequenced during a study of long-term antiretroviral therapy in people with HIV. Whole-study context: By about a decade, the earliest samples predate the 2015 immediate-ART recommendation. Overall study results and limits: Post-ART diversity increased but stayed below transplant donor controls. Controls showed broader CDR3 length ranges than did the HIV repertoires.

V lost 6 bases and J lost 5, with 26 bases in between. Germline CDR1 is MDHEN and CDR2 is SYDVKM. The CDR3 totals 17 residues. Per individual, the PBMC samples numbered at least one pre-ART and at least two post-ART. Concerning this clone itself: Its antigen is unknown.

At the survey level, the v3.0 immunoSEQ assay was run. Profiled with immunoSEQ multiplex PCR; TCRdb holds only in-frame clones, not every one. This sample has 45,000 to 50,000 clones, with about 81% found just once. V is TRBV28 and J is TRBJ2-7, with a tentative D call TRBD2 (6 bases). The receptor was isolated from a woman under 30 with HIV. The source was unsorted PBMCs, collected 0.8 years after starting antiretroviral therapy. This CDR3 reads CASSPPGLRTRSNEQYF. The CDR3, as DNA: TGTGCCAGCAGCCCCCCGGGACTCCGAACACGATCCAACGAGCAGTACTTC.